A single sample is the source of the 27 T cell receptor beta chains below, sequenced in a study of vaccination and CD4 T cells after COVID-19 (dated 2022 in TCRdb). Libraries were prepared through PCR. The sequencing machine was an Illumina iSeq 100. DNA from cultured CD4+ T cells was subjected to TCR sequencing with the Oncomine TCR Beta short-read assay at the Johns Hopkins FTIC core. The public reads were reanalyzed by TCRdb: fastp trimming at Q25, MiXCR alignment, in-frame beta chains only. Each entry is one CDR3 protein sequence, shown with its most common DNA and genes. This sample gives around 13,000 distinct CDR3 sequences in total; about 40% of them show up just once. The ten largest make up roughly 21% of the sample. The sample's treatment or condition, from its label and the paper: approximately nine-day PBMC culture with coronavirus spike peptide pools or control peptides (ViraFEST assay).

Their antigens are not known. The sequencing used CD4+ T cells from blood, cultured in vitro, collected before SARS-CoV-2 vaccination. All receptors derive from a human donor who had recovered from COVID-19.

V gene TRBV6-4 combines with J gene TRBJ2-2, with D perhaps given as TRBD1 or TRBD2 (7 bases each). V lost 4 bases to trimming and J lost 4 bases, with 13 bases between them. The CDR3 spans 15 residues. Germline CDR1 and CDR2: MRHNA and SNTAGT. CDR3 bases: TGTGCCAGCAGTGCTTCAGGGGGGGTCACCGGGGAGCTGTTTTTT. It yields the protein CASSASGGVTGELFF.

The chain is built from TRBV28 and TRBJ1-5; a weak D match, TRBD1 (6 bases). Germline V gene sequence: CDR1 MDHEN, CDR2 SYDVKM. Trimming left V 6 bases short and J 6 bases short, with 18 bases between. The CDR3 loop spans 15 amino acids. This CDR3 is CASSKDRAPSQPQHF. The CDR3 DNA follows: TGTGCCAGCAGCAAGGACAGAGCCCCCAGTCAGCCCCAGCATTTT.

This clonotype was detected only a few times. The chain joins TRBV7-2 to TRBJ2-5, with D unclear. The CDR3 spans 13 residues. Germline CDR1 reads SGHTA; CDR2 reads FQGNSA. V was trimmed by 1 base and J by 5 bases, leaving 8 bases between them. The CDR3, as DNA: TGTGCCAGCAGCTTAGTTTACGGGGAGACCCAGTACTTC. It specifies CASSLVYGETQYF.

This clonotype was seen only a few times. The rearrangement links TRBV28 to TRBJ2-3; D possibly corresponds to TRBD2 (5 bases). The germline V and J ends were trimmed by 7 bases and 1 base, with 27 bases remaining between them. CDR3 length: 19 residues. Germline V gene lookup returns CDR1 MDHEN and CDR2 SYDVKM. The CDR3 bases are TGTGCCAGCACCGATCACTCTCGAGGTATCGGGGAACGCACAGATACGCAGTATTTT. Translated, it gives CASTDHSRGIGERTDTQYF.

Remarks on this clonotype: The junction departs from the called germline gene at one end, perhaps through a read error. The rearrangement joins TRBV6-1 to TRBJ2-7, with 9 positions matching TRBD1. This CDR3 is 13 amino acids long. Germline values: CDR1 MNHNS, CDR2 SASEGT. CDR3 nucleotide sequence: TGTGCCAGCAGCCAGCCGGACAGGGGCGCTTCCCACTTC. Residues: CASSQPDRGASHF.

V usage is TRBV6-1 and J usage is TRBJ2-6; 12 nucleotides align to TRBD2. This CDR3 region has 17 residues. Germline V lookup: CDR1 MNHNS, CDR2 SASEGT. Germline trimming cut 6 bases from V and 2 bases from J; bases unmatched to any gene: 5. The CDR3 nucleotides read TGTGCCAGCAGGCATCTAGCGGGGGGGCCTGGGGCCAACGTCCTGACTTTC. The encoded protein is CASRHLAGGPGANVLTF.

The chain employs TRBV20-1 and TRBJ2-2, with TRBD2 matching over 10 bases. V trimming: 3 bases; J trimming: 6 bases; junction bases outside the gene matches: 4. The CDR3 length is 14 residues. Germline lookup yields CDR1 DFQATT and CDR2 SNEGSKA (reference sequence). DNA for the CDR3: TGCAGTGCTAGTTCGCTAGCGGGAGCCGGGGAGCTGTTTTTT. Protein: CSASSLAGAGELFF.

This sequence joins TRBV27 and TRBJ2-1, with 8 bases identical to TRBD2. CDR1 and CDR2 (germline): MNHEY, SMNVEV (reference sequence). V gave up 7 bases and J gave up 3 bases; unmatched junction bases: 8. CDR3 length: 15 amino acids. CDR3 residues: CASTVVAGIYNEQFF. For the CDR3, the DNA is TGTGCCAGCACTGTAGTAGCGGGGATCTACAATGAGCAGTTCTTC.

This clonotype was picked up a small number of times. This chain joins TRBV6-5 and TRBJ1-2; D is undetermined. The CDR3 totals 14 residues. The V and J ends lost 4 bases and 4 bases respectively, with 13 bases between them. From germline, CDR1 is MNHEY and CDR2 SVGAGI. The CDR3 loop is CASSSLESGYGYTF. Here the CDR3 DNA reads TGTGCCAGCAGTTCCCTTGAGAGCGGCTATGGCTACACCTTC.

The chain links TRBV28 to TRBJ2-3; 11 bases fit TRBD2. Trimming removed 2 bases from V and 2 bases from J; junction bases left unmatched: 3. The germline V gene encodes CDR1 MDHEN and CDR2 SYDVKM. This CDR3 is 16 amino acids long. The CDR3 nucleotides read TGTGCCAGCAGTTTAGGGACTAGCGGAAACACAGATACGCAGTATTTT. It codes for CASSLGTSGNTDTQYF.

The chain couples TRBV5-1 to TRBJ1-1; no definite D call. The CDR3 is 13 amino acids. Trimming took 0 bases from V and 1 from J, leaving 4 bases between them. From germline, CDR1 is SGHRS and CDR2 YFSETQ. The CDR3 sequence is CASSLVRNTEAFF. DNA for the CDR3: TGCGCCAGCAGCTTGGTCCGGAACACTGAAGCTTTCTTT.

The CDR3 reads CSARAGEATNEKLFF. As DNA, the CDR3 is TGCAGTGCTAGAGCGGGGGAGGCAACTAATGAAAAACTGTTTTTT. The chain employs TRBV20-1 and TRBJ1-4, with D perhaps matching TRBD1 (5 bases). V lost 1 base and J lost 0, with 9 bases in between. Germline CDR1 and CDR2: DFQATT and SNEGSKA (reference sequence). The CDR3 covers 15 residues.

This clonotype came up a few times. V usage is TRBV6-2 or TRBV6-3 and J usage is TRBJ1-6; D call uncertain. CDR3 length: 16 residues. Trimming left V 5 bases short and J 3 bases short, with 14 bases between. Germline V gene lookup returns CDR1 MNHEY and CDR2 SVGEGT. This CDR3 is CASSRHRGNYNSPLHF. The CDR3 DNA reads as TGTGCCAGCAGTCGACATCGAGGAAACTATAATTCACCCCTCCACTTT.

V gene TRBV6-1 combines with J gene TRBJ2-3; D is tentatively TRBD1 or TRBD2 (6 bases each). Deletions cut 8 bases from V and 2 bases from J, with 11 bases between. The CDR3 covers 13 residues. Germline-derived CDR1 and CDR2 are MNHNS and SASEGT. Written as DNA, the CDR3 is TGTGCCAGCGGCGGGACACACACAGATACGCAGTATTTT. Translation: CASGGTHTDTQYF.

The rearrangement links TRBV10-3 to TRBJ1-2; D remains ambiguous. The germline V and J ends were trimmed by 4 bases and 4 bases, with 10 bases remaining between them. CDR3 length: 13 residues. CDR1 and CDR2 (germline): ENHRY, SYGVKD. DNA of the CDR3: TGTGCCATCAGTGTGATAGGCTCCTATGGCTACACCTTC. This codes for CAISVIGSYGYTF.

This clonotype was counted between two and nine times. The chain joins TRBV27 to TRBJ1-5, with D uncertain. The germline V gene encodes CDR1 MNHEY and CDR2 SMNVEV (reference sequence). The CDR3 covers 13 residues. The V gene lost 3 bases and the J gene lost 7 bases, with 10 bases spanning the gap. This CDR3 is CASSLSWAQPQHF. CDR3 in DNA: TGTGCCAGCAGTTTGAGCTGGGCGCAGCCCCAGCATTTT.

V and J are TRBV6-2 or TRBV6-3 and TRBJ2-7; D ambiguous. The V gene lost 4 bases and the J gene lost 6 bases, with 19 bases spanning the gap. This CDR3 comprises 15 residues. Germline V gene lookup returns CDR1 MNHEY and CDR2 SVGEGT. In nucleotides, the CDR3 is TGTGCCAGCAGTTCCTATTCTACGGCATCCGGCGAGCAGTACTTC. Translated: CASSSYSTASGEQYF.

The chain employs TRBV5-5 and TRBJ2-3, with no clear D. CDR3 length: 14 residues. The germline gives CDR1 SGHKS, CDR2 YYEKEE (reference sequence). Trimming pared 3 bases from V and 3 bases from J, leaving 11 bases between. The CDR3 DNA reads as TGTGCCAGCAGCTCAGGACGGAATACAGATACGCAGTATTTT. Translating it yields CASSSGRNTDTQYF.

There are a few counts of this clonotype. The chain has TRBV7-2 and TRBJ1-2; maybe TRBD1 (5 bases). This CDR3 has 17 amino acids. Germline CDR1 is SGHTA and CDR2 is FQGNSA. Trimming stripped 1 base from V and 2 bases from J, with 17 bases between. The CDR3 spells CASSLDTRPRANYGYTF. In DNA form, the CDR3 reads TGTGCCAGCAGCTTAGATACGCGGCCCAGGGCCAACTATGGCTACACCTTC.

The genes are TRBV7-2 and TRBJ1-5, with D tentatively TRBD1 (6 bases). Trimming removed 2 bases from V and 7 bases from J, with 15 bases in between. The CDR3 sequence is 15 residues long. Germline CDR1 is SGHTA and CDR2 is FQGNSA. The CDR3 is CASSLTGTQRQPQHF. In nucleotides, the CDR3 is TGTGCCAGCAGCTTAACAGGGACCCAAAGACAGCCCCAGCATTTT.

The chain links TRBV20-1 to TRBJ2-3; the match to TRBD1 covers 8 bases. The V gene's germline CDR1 is DFQATT and CDR2 SNEGSKA (reference sequence). The CDR3 contains 17 residues. The junction had 11 bases not matched to a gene; V was cut back by 1 base and J by 2 bases. The CDR3 protein is CSARGQGRPGLTDTQYF. CDR3 nucleotides: TGCAGTGCTAGAGGACAGGGGCGGCCAGGACTCACAGATACGCAGTATTTT.

The chain recombines TRBV5-1 with TRBJ2-7; D not certain. The CDR3 runs 13 residues. V lost 0 bases and J 2 bases, leaving 6 bases between the germline ends. CDR1 and CDR2 (germline): SGHRS, YFSETQ. The CDR3 is CASSLGPAYEQYF. DNA of the CDR3: TGCGCCAGCAGCTTGGGTCCGGCCTACGAGCAGTACTTC.

This clonotype was seen more than once but under ten times. The V and J genes are TRBV20-1 and TRBJ2-5; D is uncertain. CDR1 DFQATT and CDR2 SNEGSKA come from the germline V gene (reference sequence). Trimming took off 6 bases at V and 0 bases at J, with 17 bases between the two ends. CDR3 length equals 15 residues. CDR3 nucleotide sequence: TGCAGTGCCCCCCGTCGGGCAGGCAACCAAGAGACCCAGTACTTC. Translation gives CSAPRRAGNQETQYF.

The J gene is TRBJ1-6, the V gene TRBV5-4, with D perhaps matching TRBD1 (5 bases). Trimming removed 4 bases at V and 7 bases at J, with 18 bases between. The CDR3 contains 16 residues. Germline CDR1 SGHNT, CDR2 YYREEE (reference sequence). CDR3 DNA sequence: TGTGCCAGCAGCGGCACACAGGCTTCGCCAAATTCACCCCTCCACTTT. Its translation: CASSGTQASPNSPLHF. Supplemented by reference TRBV5-4 and TRBJ1-6, the full variable domain reads ETGVTQSPTHLIKTRGQQVTLRCSSQSGHNTVSWYQQALGQGPQFIFQYYREEENGRGNFPPRFSGLQFPNYSSELNVNALELDDSALYLCASSGTQASPNSPLHFGNGTRLTVT.

The rearrangement links TRBV11-3 to TRBJ1-2; D is unresolved. The CDR3 sequence is 13 residues long. V was cut by 5 bases and J by 8 bases, with 15 bases left in between. In germline, CDR1 is SGHNT, CDR2 YENEEA. CDR3 nucleotide sequence: TGTGCCAGCAGCCAAACCCCGTCGGGGGGCTACACCTTC. Protein: CASSQTPSGGYTF.

The chain links TRBV19 to TRBJ1-5; the D is unclear. Trimming shortened V by 6 bases and J by 3 bases, and 18 bases separated the two germline ends. There are 16 residues in the CDR3. Germline V gives CDR1 LNHDA, CDR2 SQIVND (reference sequence). CDR3 in DNA: TGTGCCAGTAGGGTTGACGGAGCCATCTCCAATCAGCCCCAGCATTTT. Translated, it gives CASRVDGAISNQPQHF.

The V call is TRBV4-1, the J call TRBJ1-2; the match to TRBD1 covers 7 bases. After removal of 0 bases from V and 8 bases from J, the junction contained 15 bases not matched to a gene. CDR3 length: 17 residues. Germline values: CDR1 MGHRA, CDR2 YSYEKL. This CDR3 reads CASSQDRQGEGIEGYTF. The CDR3 coding sequence is TGCGCCAGCAGCCAAGATCGTCAGGGGGAGGGTATTGAGGGCTACACCTTC.